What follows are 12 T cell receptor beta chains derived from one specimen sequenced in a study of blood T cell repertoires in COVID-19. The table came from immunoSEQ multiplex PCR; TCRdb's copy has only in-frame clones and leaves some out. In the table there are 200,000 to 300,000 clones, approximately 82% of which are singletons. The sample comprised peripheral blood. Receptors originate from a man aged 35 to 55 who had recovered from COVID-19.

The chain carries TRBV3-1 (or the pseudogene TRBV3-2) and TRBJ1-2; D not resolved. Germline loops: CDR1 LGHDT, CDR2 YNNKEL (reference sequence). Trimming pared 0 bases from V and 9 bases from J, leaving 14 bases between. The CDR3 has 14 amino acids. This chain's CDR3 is CASSQDEGSFRYTF. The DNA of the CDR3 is TGTGCCAGCAGCCAAGATGAGGGCAGCTTTCGCTACACCTTC.

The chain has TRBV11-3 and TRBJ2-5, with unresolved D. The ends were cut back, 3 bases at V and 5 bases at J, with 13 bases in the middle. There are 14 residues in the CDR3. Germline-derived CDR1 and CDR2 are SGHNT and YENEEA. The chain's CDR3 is CASSFMRSSETQYF. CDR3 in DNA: TGTGCCAGCAGCTTCATGCGGAGTTCCGAGACCCAGTACTTC. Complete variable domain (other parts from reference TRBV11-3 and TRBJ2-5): EAGVVQSPRYKIIEKKQPVAFWCNPISGHNTLYWYLQNLGQGPELLIRYENEEAVDDSQLPKDRFSAERLKGVDSTLKIQPAELGDSAVYLCASSFMRSSETQYFGPGTRLLVL.

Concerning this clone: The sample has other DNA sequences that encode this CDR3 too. The CDR3: CASSDSGNQPQHF. CDR3 in DNA: TGTGCCAGCAGTGACTCCGGAAATCAGCCCCAGCATTTT. The chain carries TRBV12-3 or TRBV12-4 and TRBJ1-5, with no clear D. Trimming removed 5 bases from V and 4 bases from J, with 9 bases in between. The CDR3 runs 13 residues.

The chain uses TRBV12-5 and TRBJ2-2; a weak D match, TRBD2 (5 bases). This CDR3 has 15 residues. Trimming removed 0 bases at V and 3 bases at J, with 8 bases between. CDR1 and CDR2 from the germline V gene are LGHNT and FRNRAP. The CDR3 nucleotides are TGTGCTAGTGGTTTGGTGGGCGGGCACACCGGGGAGCTGTTTTTT. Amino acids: CASGLVGGHTGELFF.

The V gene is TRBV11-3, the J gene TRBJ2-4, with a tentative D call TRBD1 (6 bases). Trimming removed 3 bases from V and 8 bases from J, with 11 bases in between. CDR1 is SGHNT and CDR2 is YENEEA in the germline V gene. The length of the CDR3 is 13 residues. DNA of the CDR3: TGTGCCAGCAGCTTTTCTCCAGGGGACATTCAGTACTTC. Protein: CASSFSPGDIQYF.

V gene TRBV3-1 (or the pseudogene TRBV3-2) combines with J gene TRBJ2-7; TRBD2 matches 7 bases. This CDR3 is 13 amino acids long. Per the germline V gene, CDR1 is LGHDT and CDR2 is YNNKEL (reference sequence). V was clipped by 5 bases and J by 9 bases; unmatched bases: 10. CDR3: CASSNQLASTQYF. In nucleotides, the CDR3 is TGTGCCAGCAGCAATCAACTAGCGAGCACGCAGTACTTC.

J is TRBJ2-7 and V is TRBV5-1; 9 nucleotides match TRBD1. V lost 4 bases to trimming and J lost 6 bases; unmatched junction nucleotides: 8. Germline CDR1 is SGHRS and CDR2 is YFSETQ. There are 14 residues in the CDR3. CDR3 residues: CASSDTGGVGEQYF. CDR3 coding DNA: TGCGCCAGCAGCGACACAGGGGGCGTGGGCGAGCAGTACTTC.

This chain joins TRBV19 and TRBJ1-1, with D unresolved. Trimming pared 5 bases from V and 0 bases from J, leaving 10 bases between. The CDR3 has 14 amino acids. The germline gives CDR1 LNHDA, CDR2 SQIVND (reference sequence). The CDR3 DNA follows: TGTGCCAGTAGTCAACGCGCAATGAACACTGAAGCTTTCTTT. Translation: CASSQRAMNTEAFF.

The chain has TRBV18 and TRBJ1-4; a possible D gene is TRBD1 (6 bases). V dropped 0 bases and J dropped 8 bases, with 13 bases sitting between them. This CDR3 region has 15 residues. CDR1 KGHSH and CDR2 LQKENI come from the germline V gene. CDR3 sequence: CASSPPSRGGEKLFF. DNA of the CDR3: TGTGCCAGCTCACCACCGTCCAGGGGCGGCGAAAAACTGTTTTTT.

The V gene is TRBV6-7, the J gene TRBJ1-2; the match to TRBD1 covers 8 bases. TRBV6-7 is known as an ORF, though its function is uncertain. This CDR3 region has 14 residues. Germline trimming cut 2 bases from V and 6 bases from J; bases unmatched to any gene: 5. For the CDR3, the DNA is TGTGCCAGCAGTTACCGCCCGACAGGGGATGGCTACACCTTC. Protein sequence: CASSYRPTGDGYTF.

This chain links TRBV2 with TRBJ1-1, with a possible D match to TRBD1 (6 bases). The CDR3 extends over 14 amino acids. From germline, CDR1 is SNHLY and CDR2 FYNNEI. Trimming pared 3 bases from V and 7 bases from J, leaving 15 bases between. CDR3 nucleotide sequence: TGTGCCAGCAGTGAGTGGGCAGGGGAAGTTGAAGCTTTCTTT. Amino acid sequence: CASSEWAGEVEAFF.

CDR3 nucleotides: TGCAGCGTTGAAGGACAGGCGGGCCATGGCTACACCTTC. It specifies CSVEGQAGHGYTF. V usage is TRBV29-1 and J usage is TRBJ1-2; TRBD1 might be the D (6 bases). CDR1 SQVTM and CDR2 ANQGSEA come from the germline V gene. The V end was cut by 1 base, the J end by 6 bases, with 12 bases between. The CDR3 extends over 13 amino acids.